One T cell receptor beta chain is described in this entry. Its cognate antigen is unknown. These data come from a study of CD8+ T cells in alopecia areata. Whole-study results and caveats: Especially in alopecia totalis/universalis, lesional scalp showed greater clonality than normal scalp did.

Investigators isolated RNA and reverse transcribed it into cDNA to act as the sequencing template. TCRdb keeps only in-frame clones here, not all; method: immunoSEQ multiplex PCR. Counted here are 65,000 to 75,000 clones, approximately 46% occurring once; the ten biggest clones make up approximately 18%. CDR1 and CDR2 from the germline V gene are SGHRS and YFSETQ. CDR3 length: 15 residues. The junction had 7 bases not matched to a gene; V was cut back by 0 bases and J by 5 bases. The specimen was CD8+ T cells sorted from blood, collected at week 0. This rearrangement joins TRBV5-1 to TRBJ2-5, with 7 bases fitting TRBD2. This receptor was taken from a human donor with alopecia areata. CDR3: CASSLAPPGRETQYF. In DNA form, the CDR3 reads TGCGCCAGCAGCTTGGCCCCCCCCGGGAGGGAGACCCAGTACTTC.